This TCR beta chain emerged from a study of T cell repertoires in cytomegalovirus infection. With 7 bases clipped from V and 6 bases from J, the junction kept 16 bases outside the gene matches. The V gene's germline CDR1 is MNHNY and CDR2 SVGAGI (reference sequence). CDR3 length equals 17 residues. As to this clonotype: Its target is unknown.

TCRdb redid the calling of the reads with MiXCR, one entry per CDR3 protein. Of around 500,000 distinct CDR3 sequences in the sample, about two fifths were seen once. Overall study results and limits: CMV carriers having the relevant HLA were flagged by cumulative public TCR beta family frequency.

This sample comprised cultured PBMCs, obtained from culture after CMV antigen stimulation. The TCR was taken from a human donor in good health (CMV status not recorded). Some clones in this sample may be carry-over from other donors' samples. This chain connects TRBV6-6 to TRBJ2-3, with TRBD2 identical over 10 bases. CDR3 sequence (DNA): TGTGCCAGCAAAGATGTGGGAGCGGGAGGGGATTTTGATACGCAGTATTTT. As protein: CASKDVGAGGDFDTQYF.